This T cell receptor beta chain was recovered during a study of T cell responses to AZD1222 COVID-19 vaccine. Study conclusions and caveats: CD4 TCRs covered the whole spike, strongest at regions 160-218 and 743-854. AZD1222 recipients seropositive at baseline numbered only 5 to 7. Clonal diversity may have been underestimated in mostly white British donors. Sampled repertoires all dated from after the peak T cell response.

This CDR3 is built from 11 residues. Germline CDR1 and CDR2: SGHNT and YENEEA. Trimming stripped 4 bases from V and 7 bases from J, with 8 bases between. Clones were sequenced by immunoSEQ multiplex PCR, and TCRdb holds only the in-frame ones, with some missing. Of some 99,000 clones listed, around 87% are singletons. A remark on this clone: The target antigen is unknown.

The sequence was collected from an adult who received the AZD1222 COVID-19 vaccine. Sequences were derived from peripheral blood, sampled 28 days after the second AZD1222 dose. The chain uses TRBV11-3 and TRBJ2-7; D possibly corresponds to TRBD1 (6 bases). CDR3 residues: CASSSGQEQYF. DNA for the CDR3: TGTGCCAGCAGCTCTGGACAGGAGCAGTACTTC.